There are many counts of the clone carrying this T cell receptor (beta chain). The antigen is undetermined. This CDR3 region has 14 residues. The ends were cut back, 5 bases at V and 6 bases at J, with 14 bases in the middle. The V gene's germline CDR1 is SGHRS and CDR2 YFSETQ. This sample's time point: patch test 2, 6 weeks after DPC sensitization. The treatment: therapeutic diphenylcyclopropenone sensitization with weekly scalp DPC. TCRdb itself ran the RACE reads through MiXCR, one entry per CDR3 protein. The table has roughly 24,000 distinct CDR3 sequences, 8.5% to 9.5% seen once. The source of the sample is a study of human T cells and chemical hapten exposure. The overall study: Patients additionally received therapeutic doses of diphenylcyclopropenone on the scalp once a week, and this continued throughout the roughly 25-week study. The study's findings and limits: The presence of alopecia in the donors means their immune response may differ from healthy people's.

The clonotype was recovered from a man aged 25-45 years with alopecia areata. Some clones in this sample may be carry-over from other donors' samples. The sample here was whole blood, taken in connection with sensitization to the hapten diphenylcyclopropenone (DPC). The chain links TRBV5-1 to TRBJ1-4; TRBD1 is a possible D gene (6 bases). The CDR3 DNA sequence: TGCGCCAGCAGAATACAGGGTCTGGATGAAAAACTGTTTTTT. Residues: CASRIQGLDEKLFF.